This T cell receptor beta chain was recorded in a study of lymphopenia after photon versus proton radiotherapy (dated 2019 in TCRdb). A note on the overall study: The study compared the immunological effects of photon versus proton radiation therapy in patients with gastrointestinal tumors who developed high-grade lymphopenia. The study aimed to characterize how the two radiation modalities differ in their impact on the immune system. The 15 to 20 patients in the cohort had gastrointestinal tumors, were treated with either photon or proton therapy, and subsequently developed lymphopenia. The full study reports these points: The authors looked at the survival association only in patients who died, and they framed better survival with proton therapy as a possibility rather than a demonstrated result. During treatment, patients who received proton therapy stayed relatively stable, whereas patients who received photon therapy lost naive T cells and TCR diversity and gained effector/memory populations. After the lymphocyte count nadir, repertoires from photon-treated patients showed oligoclonal expansion, particularly of CD8+ Temra cells, and this expansion drove the decline in diversity. Among patients across the cohort who died, overall survival time showed an inverse correlation with a larger post-nadir drop in TCR diversity.

The library relied on the immunoSEQ multiplex PCR assay. T cell repertoires were profiled with deep sequencing of rearranged TCR beta loci together with multiparametric flow cytometry. TCRdb retrieved this table from immuneACCESS and kept in-frame rearrangements only. Not all clones are present; in checked studies, unresolved V genes account for under half, and no reason is known for the remainder. This sample comprises approximately 30,000 clones, over 80% of them detected only once. The ten largest account for under 4% of the sample. A note on this clone: Its antigen is not yet known. One base away there is no much larger clone; base qualities are not given.

This TCR derives from a woman aged 50 to 60 with pancreatic cancer. The specimen comprised peripheral blood, sampled from a patient treated with photon-based radiotherapy.

The DNA reads as follows: TGTGCCACCAGCAGCCTTAGCGGGAGGCACTACAATGAGCAGTTCTTC. Its protein is CATSSLSGRHYNEQFF. The sequence joins TRBV15 to TRBJ2-1, and TRBD2 matches 10 of the central bases. The V end gives up 3 bases and the J end 3 bases, leaving 5 bases in the junction not matched to a gene. The germline V gene (reference sequence) provides CDR1 LNHNV and CDR2 YYDKDF. The CDR3 spans 16 residues, from the cysteine through the phenylalanine. Of all the DNA, just the CDR3 is kept, 48 bases in frame from base 1.